Each of the 15 T cell receptor beta chains below was sequenced from the same sample in a study of CD8 T cells in Susac syndrome. An input of 0.5 to 1 ug of RNA was subjected to reverse transcription using random hexamers. TCRdb reprocessed the immunoSEQ multiplex PCR reads with MiXCR, giving one entry per CDR3 protein. The profile covers some 100,000 distinct CDR3 sequences, with more than 85% appearing a single time and approximately 0.093% taken by the ten largest. Material: CD4+ T cells from PBMCs. Receptor source: a human donor with multiple sclerosis.

V usage is TRBV7-2 and J usage is TRBJ1-2; D unclear. Germline V gene data show CDR1 as SGHTA and CDR2 as FQGNSA. V was trimmed by 3 bases and J by 6 bases, leaving 11 bases between them. The CDR3 totals 13 residues. The CDR3 region is CASSLVQDHGYTF. CDR3 coding DNA: TGTGCCAGCAGCTTGGTCCAGGACCATGGCTACACCTTC.

This chain uses TRBV29-1 with TRBJ1-2, with TRBD1 as a possible D gene (6 bases). The CDR3 extends over 18 amino acids. The germline V and J ends were trimmed by 6 bases and 2 bases, with 28 bases remaining between them. CDR1 and CDR2 (germline): SQVTM, ANQGSEA. Here the CDR3 reads CSVALNYWGQGVNYGYTF. The DNA of the CDR3 is TGCAGCGTGGCCCTTAACTACTGGGGGCAGGGCGTAAACTATGGCTACACCTTC.

The genes are TRBV5-8 and TRBJ2-2; D is perhaps TRBD2 (7 bases). Trimming removed 8 bases from V and 7 bases from J, with 15 bases in between. The CDR3 is 13 amino acids. CDR1 and CDR2 (germline): SGHTS, YDEGEE. The chain's CDR3 is CARWGGLDGELFF. Here the CDR3 DNA reads TGTGCCAGATGGGGGGGCCTGGACGGGGAGCTGTTTTTT.

The rearrangement uses TRBV2 and TRBJ2-5; D uncertain. CDR1 and CDR2 (germline): SNHLY, FYNNEI. CDR3 length equals 15 residues. V lost 7 bases to trimming and J lost 0 bases, with 15 bases between them. CDR3 sequence reads: CASTKVHSNQETQYF. In nucleotides, the CDR3 is TGTGCCAGCACCAAAGTCCACTCTAACCAAGAGACCCAGTACTTC.

This sequence joins TRBV20-1 and TRBJ2-3; 9 bases agree with TRBD2. This CDR3 region has 14 residues. Trimming cost V 4 bases and J 1 base; bases outside gene matches: 3. The germline V gene encodes CDR1 DFQATT and CDR2 SNEGSKA (reference sequence). This CDR3 is CSAKLAGRTDTQYF. DNA of the CDR3: TGCAGTGCTAAGCTAGCGGGACGCACAGATACGCAGTATTTT.

This sequence joins TRBV27 and TRBJ2-7; D unresolved. Trimming removed 4 bases from V and 6 bases from J, with 13 bases in between. The germline V gene has CDR1 MNHEY and CDR2 SMNVEV (reference sequence). The CDR3 length is 13 residues. CDR3 sequence reads: CASSSKGSREQYF. DNA for the CDR3: TGTGCCAGCAGTTCAAAGGGCTCTCGCGAGCAGTACTTC.

The J gene is TRBJ2-7, the V gene TRBV28, with 9 bases aligning to TRBD1. Germline V gene sequence: CDR1 MDHEN, CDR2 SYDVKM. Trimming took 10 bases from V and 1 from J; bases not matched to a gene: 2. This CDR3 region has 12 residues. The CDR3 reads CATGQGSYEQYF. The DNA for the CDR3 is TGTGCCACCGGACAGGGGTCCTACGAGCAGTACTTC.

This clonotype was observed a single time. The chain is built from TRBV29-1 and TRBJ2-5; 8 positions match TRBD2. V was clipped by 7 bases and J by 2 bases; unmatched bases: 12. This CDR3 contains 15 residues. The V gene's germline CDR1 is SQVTM and CDR2 ANQGSEA. The CDR3 region is CSAQKRGGPQETQYF. The CDR3 nucleotides are TGCAGCGCCCAGAAGCGCGGGGGGCCGCAAGAGACCCAGTACTTC.

The chain joins TRBV18 to TRBJ1-3; D remains ambiguous. V lost 4 bases, J lost 1 base, and 11 bases lay in between. Per the germline V gene, CDR1 is KGHSH and CDR2 is LQKENI. The length of the CDR3 is 15 residues. CDR3 sequence: CASSRLSESGNTIYF. Here the CDR3 DNA reads TGTGCCAGCTCACGCCTCAGCGAATCTGGAAACACCATATATTTT.

The chain uses TRBV20-1 and TRBJ2-5; 8 nucleotides line up with TRBD2. This CDR3 is built from 13 residues. The trim removed 3 bases at V and 3 bases at J, leaving 3 bases unmatched. Germline lookup yields CDR1 DFQATT and CDR2 SNEGSKA (reference sequence). CDR3 in DNA: TGCAGTGCTAGGGGAGCGGGGGAAGAGACCCAGTACTTC. It yields the protein CSARGAGEETQYF.

The rearrangement uses TRBV3-1 and TRBJ2-2; D gene ambiguous. Germline assignment: CDR1 LGHDT and CDR2 YNNKEL (reference sequence). The CDR3 length is 15 residues. Trimming cost V 3 bases and J 4 bases, with 12 bases left between them. The CDR3 DNA is TGTGCCAGCAGCCATAGACTGACAATCACCGGGGAGCTGTTTTTT. Translating gives CASSHRLTITGELFF. The full variable domain, with the rest looked up from reference TRBV3-1 and TRBJ2-2, is DTAVSQTPKYLVTQMGNDKSIKCEQNLGHDTMYWYKQDSKKFLKIMFSYNNKELIINETVPNRFSPKSPDKAHLNLHINSLELGDSAVYFCASSHRLTITGELFFGEGSRLTVL.

The rearrangement joins TRBV5-1 to TRBJ1-1, with no clear D. CDR1 is SGHRS and CDR2 is YFSETQ in the germline V gene. The CDR3 is made up of 14 amino acids. Trimming removed 0 bases at V and 1 base at J, with 7 bases between. The CDR3 nucleotides read TGCGCCAGCAGCTTGGGGGAAGAGAACACTGAAGCTTTCTTT. This gives the protein CASSLGEENTEAFF.

This chain connects TRBV3-1 to TRBJ2-2; D gene uncertain. Trimming took off 1 base at V and 6 bases at J, with 9 bases between the two ends. The CDR3 has 14 amino acids. The germline V gene encodes CDR1 LGHDT and CDR2 YNNKEL (reference sequence). Here the CDR3 reads CASSQVRSAGELFF. The CDR3 DNA is TGTGCCAGCAGCCAAGTCAGGTCCGCCGGGGAGCTGTTTTTT. Full variable domain (remainder filled in from reference TRBV3-1 and TRBJ2-2): DTAVSQTPKYLVTQMGNDKSIKCEQNLGHDTMYWYKQDSKKFLKIMFSYNNKELIINETVPNRFSPKSPDKAHLNLHINSLELGDSAVYFCASSQVRSAGELFFGEGSRLTVL.

The chain's CDR3 is CAWTGHNNYGYTF. CDR3 DNA: TGTGCCTGGACAGGACATAACAACTATGGCTACACCTTC. The rearrangement joins TRBV30 to TRBJ1-2, with TRBD1 as a possible D gene (5 bases). The germline V gene encodes CDR1 GTSNPN and CDR2 SVGIG (reference sequence). The V end lost 4 bases, the J end lost 2 bases, and 11 bases lay between the germline ends. CDR3 length: 13 amino acids.

In this sample, this clonotype turned up once. The chain links TRBV7-2 to TRBJ1-1; D remains unclear. This CDR3 region has 15 residues. Trimming took 0 bases from V and 11 from J, leaving 19 bases between them. Germline V gene lookup returns CDR1 SGHTA and CDR2 FQGNSA. The CDR3 DNA reads as TGTGCCAGCAGCTTAGCAATCTTCAACCTTAATCCGGCTTTCTTT. Protein: CASSLAIFNLNPAFF. Together with reference TRBV7-2 and TRBJ1-1, the CDR3 gives the full variable domain: GAGVSQSPSNKVTEKGKDVELRCDPISGHTALYWYRQSLGQGLEFLIYFQGNSAPDKSGLPSDRFSAERTGGSVSTLTIQRTQQEDSAVYLCASSLAIFNLNPAFFGQGTRLTVV.